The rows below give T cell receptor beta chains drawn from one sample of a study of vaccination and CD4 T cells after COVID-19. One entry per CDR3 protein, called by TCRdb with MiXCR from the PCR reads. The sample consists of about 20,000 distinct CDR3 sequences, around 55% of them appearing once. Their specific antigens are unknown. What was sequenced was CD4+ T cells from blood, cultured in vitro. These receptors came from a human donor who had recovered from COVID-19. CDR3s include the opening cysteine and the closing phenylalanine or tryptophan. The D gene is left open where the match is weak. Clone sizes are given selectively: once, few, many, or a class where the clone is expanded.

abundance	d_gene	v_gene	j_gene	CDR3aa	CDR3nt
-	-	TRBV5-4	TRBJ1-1	CASSLEGVGTEAFF	TGTGCCAGCAGCTTGGAAGGGGTAGGGACTGAAGCTTTCTTT
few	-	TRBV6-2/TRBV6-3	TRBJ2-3	CASSYGWSSGTDTQYF	TGTGCCAGCAGTTACGGGTGGAGTAGCGGCACAGATACGCAGTATTTT
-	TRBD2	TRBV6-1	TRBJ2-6	CASTSAAGGRASGANVLTF	TGTGCCAGCACTTCCGCGGCGGGGGGCCGGGCCTCTGGGGCCAACGTCCTGACTTTC
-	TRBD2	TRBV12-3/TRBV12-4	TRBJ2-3	CASSPRVAGDQDTQYF	TGTGCCAGCAGTCCGCGGGTAGCGGGAGACCAAGATACGCAGTATTTT
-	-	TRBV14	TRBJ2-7	CASSQYGVSYEQYF	TGTGCCAGCAGCCAATACGGGGTCTCCTACGAGCAGTACTTC
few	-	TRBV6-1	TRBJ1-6	CASSLDLGGNSPLHF	TGTGCCAGCAGTCTTGACCTCGGAGGTAATTCACCCCTCCACTTT
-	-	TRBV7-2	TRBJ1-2	CASSSPGHGYTF	TGTGCCAGCAGCTCCCCGGGGCATGGCTACACCTTC
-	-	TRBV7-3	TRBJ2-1	CASSPPGNEQFF	TGTGCCAGCAGCCCCCCGGGCAATGAGCAGTTCTTC
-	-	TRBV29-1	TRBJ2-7	CSVGKSGSYEQYF	TGCAGCGTTGGTAAGAGTGGGAGCTACGAGCAGTACTTC
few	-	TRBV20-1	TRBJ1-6	CSARGSSYNSPLHF	TGCAGTGCTAGGGGGAGCTCCTATAATTCACCCCTCCACTTT
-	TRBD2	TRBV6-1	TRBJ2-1	CASSETGLAGIPRQFF	TGTGCCAGCAGTGAAACGGGACTAGCGGGGATTCCTCGGCAGTTCTTC
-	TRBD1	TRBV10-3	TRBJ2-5	CATAGGRETQYF	TGTGCCACCGCAGGGGGTAGAGAGACCCAGTACTTC
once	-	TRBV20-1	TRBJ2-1	CSARVPFPYNEQFF	TGCAGTGCTAGAGTCCCCTTCCCCTACAATGAGCAGTTCTTC
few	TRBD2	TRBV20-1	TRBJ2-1	CSASLGLATDEQFF	TGCAGTGCTAGCTTGGGACTAGCCACGGATGAGCAGTTCTTC
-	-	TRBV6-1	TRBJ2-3	CASRNGDTQYF	TGTGCCAGCAGAAACGGGGATACGCAGTATTTT
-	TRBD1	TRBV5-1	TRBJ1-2	CASSGTGFGYGYTF	TGCGCCAGCAGCGGGACAGGGTTCGGCTATGGCTACACCTTC
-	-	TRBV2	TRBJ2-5	CASGTGREETQYF	TGTGCCAGCGGTACAGGCAGGGAAGAGACCCAGTACTTC
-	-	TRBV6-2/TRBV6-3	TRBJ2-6	CASSNGASGANVLTF	TGTGCCAGCAGCAACGGGGCCTCTGGGGCCAACGTCCTGACTTTC
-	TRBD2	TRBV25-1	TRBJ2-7	CASSPPGLAGGEQYF	TGTGCCAGCTCCCCTCCGGGACTAGCGGGGGGCGAGCAGTACTTC
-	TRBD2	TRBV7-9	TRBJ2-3	CASSLAGTSGTDTQYF	TGTGCCAGCAGCTTAGCGGGGACTAGCGGCACAGATACGCAGTATTTT
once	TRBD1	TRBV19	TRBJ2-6	CASSIQGVSGANVLTF	TGTGCCAGTAGTATACAGGGGGTGTCCGGGGCCAACGTCCTGACTTTC
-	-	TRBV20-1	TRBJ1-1	CSALRNTEAFF	TGCAGTGCTCTTAGGAACACTGAAGCTTTCTTT
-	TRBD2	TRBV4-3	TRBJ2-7	CASARGVSYEQYF	TGCGCCAGCGCACGGGGGGTCTCCTACGAGCAGTACTTC
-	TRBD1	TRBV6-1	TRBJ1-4	CASATGWNEKLFF	TGTGCCAGCGCGACAGGGTGGAATGAAAAACTGTTTTTT
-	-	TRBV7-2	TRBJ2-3	CASSLTGRTDTQYF	TGTGCCAGCAGCTTGACTGGACGCACAGATACGCAGTATTTT
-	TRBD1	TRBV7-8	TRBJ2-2	CASSRQGAGTGELFF	TGTGCCAGCAGCCGACAGGGGGCAGGCACCGGGGAGCTGTTTTTT
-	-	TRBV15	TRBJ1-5	CATSREMGGSLWPQHF	TGTGCCACCAGCAGAGAAATGGGGGGATCCTTATGGCCCCAGCATTTT
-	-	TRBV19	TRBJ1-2	CASSIGPGNGYTF	TGTGCCAGTAGTATCGGGCCAGGGAATGGCTACACCTTC
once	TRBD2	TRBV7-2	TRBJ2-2	CASSLAIAGGGTGELFF	TGTGCCAGCAGCTTAGCGATAGCGGGAGGGGGAACCGGGGAGCTGTTTTTT
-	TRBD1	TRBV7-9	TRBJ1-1	CASSPNRDSTEAFF	TGTGCCAGCAGCCCCAACCGGGACAGCACTGAAGCTTTCTTT
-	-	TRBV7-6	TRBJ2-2	CASSVTANTGELFF	TGTGCCAGCAGCGTTACAGCGAACACCGGGGAGCTGTTTTTT
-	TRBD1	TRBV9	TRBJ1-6	CASSGEGGLNSPLHF	TGTGCCAGCAGCGGGGAAGGGGGCCTTAATTCACCCCTCCACTTT
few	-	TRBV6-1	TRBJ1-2	CASSPGPLGYTF	TGTGCCAGCAGCCCCGGGCCCCTAGGCTACACCTTC
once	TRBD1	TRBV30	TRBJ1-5	CAWSQGTGIGPQHF	TGTGCCTGGAGTCAGGGGACAGGGATTGGGCCCCAGCATTTT
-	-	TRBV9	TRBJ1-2	CASSVAQGTAYGYTF	TGTGCCAGCAGCGTAGCACAGGGAACTGCCTATGGCTACACCTTC
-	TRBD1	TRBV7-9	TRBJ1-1	CASSDDRGRNTEAFF	TGTGCCAGCAGCGACGACAGGGGGAGGAACACTGAAGCTTTCTTT
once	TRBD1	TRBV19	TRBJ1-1	CASSSDRGKAFF	TGTGCCAGTAGTTCAGACAGGGGGAAAGCTTTCTTT
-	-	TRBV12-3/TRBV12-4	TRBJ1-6	CASSLLENSPLHF	TGTGCCAGCAGTTTATTAGAGAATTCACCCCTCCACTTT
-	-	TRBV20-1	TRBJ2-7	CSATKDSYEQYF	TGCAGTGCGACAAAGGACAGTTACGAGCAGTACTTC
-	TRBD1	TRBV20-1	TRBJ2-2	CSARVDRVGELFF	TGCAGTGCTAGGGTTGACAGGGTCGGGGAGCTGTTTTTT
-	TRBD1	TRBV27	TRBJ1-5	CASSYRGVQPQHF	TGTGCCAGCAGTTACAGGGGGGTTCAGCCCCAGCATTTT